This T cell receptor beta chain is drawn from a study of T-cell memory formation after mild COVID-19. The germline CDR1 and CDR2 sequences are MDHEN and SYDVKM. This CDR3 comprises 12 residues. Germline trimming cut 8 bases from V and 7 bases from J; bases unmatched to any gene: 5. Each CDR3 protein is one row after TCRdb ran MiXCR on the 5' RACE reads. The profile shows about 170,000 distinct CDR3 sequences, under 15% of them singletons. The sample holds a few counts of this clonotype. The chain uses TRBV28 and TRBJ1-3, with TRBD1 identical over 7 bases. What was sequenced was PBMCs or a T cell subset sorted from them (not recorded which). The sequence derives from a man aged 18 to 30 who had mild COVID-19 (a few samples of this study predate the infection). Cell type and time point are not known. Here the CDR3 reads CASVTGSNTIYF. The CDR3 DNA is TGTGCCAGCGTGACAGGGAGCAACACCATATATTTT.